A few counts support the clone carrying this T cell receptor beta chain. From the 5' RACE reads, TCRdb called clonotypes with MiXCR, one entry per CDR3 protein. The sample holds 300,000 to 350,000 distinct CDR3 sequences, 3.5% to 4.5% seen once. This specimen belongs to a study of T cells after yellow fever vaccination. The CDR3 loop spans 18 amino acids. Germline values: CDR1 SGHVS, CDR2 FNYEAQ. Germline trimming cut 4 bases from V and 5 bases from J; bases unmatched to any gene: 11. This receptor was taken from a man aged 18 to 30 who received the YFV17D yellow fever vaccine. The sequenced sample was PBMCs, obtained 5 days after the yellow fever booster vaccination. The V call is TRBV7-6, the J call TRBJ2-2, with 12 bases aligning to TRBD2. The CDR3 here is CASSSVRLAGAGTGELFF. The CDR3 nucleotides read TGTGCCAGCAGCTCTGTGAGACTAGCGGGGGCCGGGACCGGGGAGCTGTTTTTT.